What follows are 24 T cell receptor beta chains derived from one specimen sequenced in a study of tumor-infiltrating lymphocytes in primary liver carcinoma. With a constant-region primer, TCR beta cDNA was made from approximately 520 ng of total RNA. Nested multiplex PCR, run for three rounds with slightly modified ARM-PCR, yielded TCR beta libraries. Each of the first two PCR rounds ran nine to ten cycles with TRBV1-TRBV30 forward and C-beta reverse primers. TCRdb recomputed calls from the multiplex PCR reads with MiXCR, one row per CDR3 protein. This table has 100,000 to 150,000 distinct CDR3 sequences, around 64% appearing once. Joint extraction of RNA and DNA used roughly 18-34 mg of bulk tissue that was unsorted. Sequenced: liver tumor tissue from sampling region 3. Subset: tumor region T3, left-lateral pole. The receptors originated from a woman aged 55 to 70 with primary liver carcinoma and hepatitis B virus infection.

Worth noting for this clonotype: Germline and junction disagree at one end, which may indicate a read error. The chain combines TRBV7-9 with TRBJ2-7; 8 bases match TRBD2. This CDR3 is 14 amino acids long. Per the germline V gene, CDR1 is SEHNR and CDR2 is FQNEAQ (reference sequence). CDR3 region: CASSIAGQHYEQYF. CDR3 sequence (DNA): TGTGCCAGCAGCATAGCGGGACAACACTACGAGCAGTACTTC.

Concerning this clonotype: The junction departs from the called germline gene at one end, perhaps through a read error. The gene calls are TRBV11-1 and TRBJ2-5; no clear D gene. The CDR3 is made up of 13 amino acids. CDR1 is SGHAT and CDR2 is FQDESV in the germline V gene (reference sequence). The CDR3, as DNA: TGTGCCAGGAGCTTAGCTATCCAAGATGCCCAGTACTTC. It yields the protein CARSLAIQDAQYF.

This clonotype was recorded a few times. A clone one base away is much larger, so this may be a read error. The gene calls are TRBV6-2 or TRBV6-3 and TRBJ2-4, with D possibly being TRBD1 (5 bases). This CDR3 region has 14 residues. The V end was cut by 3 bases, the J end by 5 bases, with 11 bases between. CDR1 is MNHEY, CDR2 SVGEGT, per germline. Here the CDR3 DNA reads TGTGCCAGCAGTTATGCAGGGCCACAAAACATTCAGTACTTC. Protein: CASSYAGPQNIQYF.

At least ten counts were recorded for this clonotype. The chain employs TRBV10-3 and TRBJ2-5; no reliable D call. Per germline, CDR1 ENHRY and CDR2 SYGVKD. The CDR3 covers 15 residues. V gave up 3 bases and J gave up 2 bases, with 13 bases separating them. The CDR3 spells CAISDLLTQQETQYF. Written as DNA, the CDR3 is TGTGCCATCAGTGATCTACTAACCCAACAAGAGACCCAGTACTTC.

This rearrangement joins TRBV30 to TRBJ1-5; no reliable D call. The V end lost 4 bases, the J end lost 2 bases, and 6 bases lay between the germline ends. CDR3 length: 12 amino acids. Per the germline V gene, CDR1 is GTSNPN and CDR2 is SVGIG (reference sequence). CDR3 nucleotides: TGTGCCTGGACCCAGGGCAATCAGCCCCAGCATTTT. Translated: CAWTQGNQPQHF.

As for this clonotype: A read error may produce the germline difference seen at one junction end. V usage is TRBV28 and J usage is TRBJ1-6, with D perhaps matching TRBD1 (6 bases). Germline V gene lookup returns CDR1 MDHEN and CDR2 SYDVKM. The CDR3 is made up of 13 amino acids. The DNA of the CDR3 is TGTGCCAGCAGTCAGGGGCTAGCTTCAACCCTCCACTTT. Translation: CASSQGLASTLHF.

In the case of this clonotype: The CDR3 end shows no conserved phenylalanine or tryptophan, and so a read error is likely. V is TRBV29-1 and J is TRBJ1-1, with D tentatively TRBD1 (5 bases). The CDR3 has 15 amino acids. Germline values: CDR1 SQVTM, CDR2 ANQGSEA. In DNA form, the CDR3 reads TGCGGCGTTGGCCCGAGACAGAGCCTGAACACTGAAGCTTTCCTT. Its protein is CGVGPRQSLNTEAFL.

This clonotype showed up many times. The chain recombines TRBV7-9 with TRBJ2-5; a possible D gene is TRBD1 (5 bases). Germline V lookup: CDR1 SEHNR, CDR2 FQNEAQ (reference sequence). Trimming cost V 4 bases and J 1 base, with 13 bases left between them. CDR3 length equals 15 residues. CDR3: CASSSTDPTQETQYF. The CDR3 DNA is TGTGCCAGCAGCTCGACAGACCCTACCCAAGAGACCCAGTACTTC.

With respect to this clonotype: One base away lies a much larger clone, so this may be a sequencing read error. The chain links TRBV7-8 to TRBJ2-2, with D possibly being TRBD1 (6 bases). Germline CDR1 SGHVS, CDR2 FQNEAQ. Deletions cut 10 bases from V and 5 bases from J, with 23 bases between. This CDR3 is 16 amino acids long. CDR3 coding DNA: TGTGCCATCAGACCGACAGGTTCCCTTCGGACCGGGGAGCTGTTTTTT. Translated: CAIRPTGSLRTGELFF.

This clonotype appeared a few times. Given the absence of the conserved phenylalanine or tryptophan at the CDR3 end, a read error is likely. CDR3 in DNA: TGTGCCAGCAGCCGACAGGGGATGCGTACTGAAGCTTTCCTT. This encodes CASSRQGMRTEAFL. J is TRBJ1-1 and V is TRBV12-3 or TRBV12-4, with 8 bases lining up with TRBD1. The junction had 8 bases not matched to a gene; V was cut back by 6 bases and J by 5 bases. CDR3 length: 14 amino acids.

About this clonotype itself: This may be a read error, as it is one base from a much larger clone. Likely a read error: the CDR3 ends without its conserved phenylalanine or tryptophan. V usage is TRBV5-1 and J usage is TRBJ2-7; D gene ambiguous. Between the trimmed V and J ends, which lost 2 bases and 7 bases, there was a span of 13 bases. Looked up from germline, CDR1 is SGHRS and CDR2 is YFSETQ. The CDR3 covers 13 residues. CDR3 loop: CASSLGLQGEQYS. DNA of the CDR3: TGCGCCAGCAGCTTAGGGCTCCAAGGGGAGCAGTACTCC.

This clonotype was seen at least ten times. The chain carries TRBV7-8 and TRBJ1-2, with TRBD1 identical over 10 bases. V shed 5 bases, J shed 8 bases, and the junction held 11 bases outside the gene matches. Germline loops: CDR1 SGHVS, CDR2 FQNEAQ. There are 15 residues in the CDR3. CDR3 in DNA: TGTGCCAGCAGCGGGGATTGGACAGGGGGAAGCGGCTACACCTTC. Its protein is CASSGDWTGGSGYTF.

This clonotype was observed many times. The CDR3 DNA sequence: TGTGCCAGCAGCCACGATCGAGGGGGCAGAGAGCCCCAGCATTTT. Its translation: CASSHDRGGREPQHF. The gene calls are TRBV12-3 or TRBV12-4 and TRBJ1-5, with 7 bases lining up with TRBD1. The CDR3 extends over 15 amino acids. With 6 bases clipped from V and 8 bases from J, the junction kept 13 bases outside the gene matches.

With respect to this clonotype: Without the conserved terminal phenylalanine or tryptophan, this CDR3 likely stems from a read error. The rearrangement links TRBV29-1 to TRBJ2-2; 9 bases are a match to TRBD2. With 6 bases clipped from V and 3 bases from J, the junction kept 11 bases outside the gene matches. From germline, CDR1 is SQVTM and CDR2 ANQGSEA. This CDR3 spans 16 amino acids. The CDR3 nucleotides are TGCAGCGTGAAGGCCGGACTAGCGACGGACACCGGGGAGCTGTTTTCT. It translates to CSVKAGLATDTGELFS.

This clonotype was observed a handful of times. A much larger clonotype is one base distant, so this may be a read error. The chain couples TRBV12-3 or TRBV12-4 to TRBJ1-2, with 7 bases identical to TRBD1. The CDR3 totals 14 residues. V trimming: 3 bases; J trimming: 6 bases; junction bases outside the gene matches: 7. DNA for the CDR3: TGTGCCAGCAGTTTCACCAGTGGGACAGATGGCTACACCTTC. This gives the protein CASSFTSGTDGYTF.

As regards this clonotype: The CDR3 does not close with the conserved phenylalanine or tryptophan, likely indicating a read error. The rearrangement uses TRBV11-2 and TRBJ2-2; D unclear. Germline lookup yields CDR1 SGHAT and CDR2 FQNNGV. This CDR3 is built from 15 residues. This chain's CDR3 is CASSLMLTNIGELFL. CDR3 nucleotides: TGTGCCAGCAGCTTAATGCTAACGAACATCGGGGAGCTGTTTCTT.

V and J are TRBV11-2 and TRBJ2-7; 10 bases fit TRBD2. Trimming took 3 bases from V and 4 from J; bases not matched to a gene: 15. The CDR3 runs 18 residues. The germline gives CDR1 SGHAT, CDR2 FQNNGV. Written as DNA, the CDR3 is TGTGCCAGCAGCTTTCTGATGGCTAGCGGGGGCACCCTGTACGAGCAGTACTTC. Amino acids: CASSFLMASGGTLYEQYF.

The rearrangement uses TRBV24-1 and TRBJ2-7; the D gene is possibly TRBD1 (6 bases). Germline V gene sequence: CDR1 KGHDR, CDR2 SFDVKD. The CDR3 is 12 amino acids. V dropped 8 bases and J dropped 1 base, with 8 bases sitting between them. The CDR3 region has the DNA TGTGCCACCACGGACAGTTCCTACGAGCAGTACTTC. Translating gives CATTDSSYEQYF.

Notes on this clonotype: One junction end does not reproduce the germline sequence, and a read error may be involved. The chain links TRBV12-3 or TRBV12-4 to TRBJ2-2; D possibly uses TRBD1 or TRBD2 (6 bases each). The CDR3 sequence is 14 residues long. The CDR3 sequence: CASSLWGPIGGLFF. In nucleotides, the CDR3 is TGTGCCAGCAGTTTATGGGGGCCCATCGGGGGGCTGTTTTTT.

This clonotype has at least ten counts. At one boundary the junction diverges from the germline segment, which might be a read error. The rearrangement links TRBV10-3 to TRBJ1-6; D ambiguous. From germline, CDR1 is ENHRY and CDR2 SYGVKD. This CDR3 is 15 amino acids long. CDR3 amino acids: CAAGPREGIGSPLHF. Written as DNA, the CDR3 is TGCGCCGCCGGACCCCGAGAGGGAATTGGTTCACCCCTCCACTTT.

This clonotype turned up a few times. This sequence joins TRBV28 and TRBJ2-1; 8 nucleotides align to TRBD2. CDR1 MDHEN and CDR2 SYDVKM come from the germline V gene. Trimming at V came to 5 bases and at J to 8 bases, leaving 11 bases not matched to a gene. This CDR3 contains 15 residues. The CDR3 region has the DNA TGTGCCAGCAGTCCATCAGGCGGGAGGTTATATGAGCAGTTCTTC. Protein sequence: CASSPSGGRLYEQFF.

About this clonotype itself: Being one base from a much bigger clone, this may be a read error. The rearrangement links TRBV5-6 to TRBJ1-2, with D tentatively TRBD1 (6 bases). The V gene lost 1 base and the J gene lost 8 bases, with 18 bases spanning the gap. Germline CDR1 SGHDT, CDR2 YYEEEE. CDR3 length: 15 residues. CDR3 bases: TGTGCCAGCAGCTTGATCGGGGGGCTTCCGGACGGCTACACCTTC. It encodes CASSLIGGLPDGYTF.

The genes are TRBV7-3 and TRBJ2-6; 7 bases are a match to TRBD1. V was pared by 3 bases and J by 5 bases, with 4 bases of the junction left unmatched. The CDR3 is 15 residues long. CDR1 and CDR2 from the germline V gene are SGHTA and FQGTGA. The CDR3, as DNA: TGTGCCAGCAGCTTCCAAGGGGGCCGGGCCAACGTCCTGACTTTC. It is translated as CASSFQGGRANVLTF.

With regard to this clonotype: One end of the junction fails to match germline, which may point to a read error. V is TRBV29-1 and J is TRBJ2-5; maybe TRBD1 (7 bases). This CDR3 has 15 amino acids. The germline CDR1 and CDR2 sequences are SQVTM and ANQGSEA. CDR3 nucleotide sequence: TGCAGCGCTGAACTCAGGGGGGATATTGGAGTGACCCAGTACTTC. As protein: CSAELRGDIGVTQYF.